The rows below give T cell receptor beta chains drawn from one sample of a study of CD8 T cells in ankylosing spondylitis. MiXCR was run by TCRdb on the 5' RACE reads, yielding one entry per CDR3 protein. The sample has roughly 230,000 distinct CDR3 sequences; approximately 20% are singletons. Sample: blood, either unsorted or a sorted T cell fraction (not recorded which). The receptors here all came from a male donor with ankylosing spondylitis or in good health (not recorded which). The CDR3 runs from the conserved cysteine through the conserved F or W. The D gene is left open where the match is weak. Where a row states a size, it is once, few, many or the class of an expanded clone; other rows omit it.

d_call	clone_size	v_call	j_call	cdr3_length	cdr3_nt	cdr3_aa
NA	NA	TRBV11-2	TRBJ2-7	15	TGTGCCAGCAGCCGCTCGAGGACCCAGACCTACGAGCAGTACTTC	CASSRSRTQTYEQYF
TRBD1	NA	TRBV27	TRBJ2-2	16	TGTGCCAGCAGTTCGTTGGGACAGGGGGCGGTCGGGGAGCTGTTTTTT	CASSSLGQGAVGELFF
NA	many	TRBV27	TRBJ2-6	14	TGTGCCAGCAGTTGGGGTAGTGGGGCCAACGTCCTGACTTTC	CASSWGSGANVLTF
TRBD1	once	TRBV29-1	TRBJ2-1	12	TGCAGCGTTTGGACAGGTAGCAATGAGCAGTTCTTC	CSVWTGSNEQFF
NA	NA	TRBV12-3/TRBV12-4	TRBJ1-4	12	TGTGCCAGCAGTGCAGGGGATGAAAAACTGTTTTTT	CASSAGDEKLFF
NA	few	TRBV7-9	TRBJ2-1	12	TGTGCCAGCAGCGGGGGGCTGAATGAGCAGTTCTTC	CASSGGLNEQFF
NA	many	TRBV7-9	TRBJ1-2	12	TGTGCCAGCAGCTTAAGTGAGGAAGGCTACACCTTC	CASSLSEEGYTF
TRBD1	NA	TRBV28	TRBJ1-5	15	TGTGCCAGCAGTACCTGGGACAGAGTGATACAGCCCCAGCATTTT	CASSTWDRVIQPQHF
NA	few	TRBV6-4	TRBJ2-1	13	TGTGCCAGCAGTGACCCGACGGGCAATGAGCAGTTCTTC	CASSDPTGNEQFF
TRBD1	few	TRBV4-3	TRBJ2-5	15	TGCGCCAGCAGCCAAGGTTGGACAGGAAAAGAGACCCAGTACTTC	CASSQGWTGKETQYF
NA	few	TRBV12-3/TRBV12-4	TRBJ2-1	13	TGTGCCAGCAGCGCGGGTAGTACCAATGAGCAGTTCTTC	CASSAGSTNEQFF
TRBD2	few	TRBV4-3	TRBJ2-1	19	TGCGCCAGCAGCCAATCCTCCGGGACTAGCGGGAGAGTATATAGTGAGCAGTTCTTC	CASSQSSGTSGRVYSEQFF
NA	many	TRBV24-1	TRBJ2-7	18	TGTGCCACCAGTGATTCCCTCTTGACTGAGATGACCTCCTACGAGCAGTACTTC	CATSDSLLTEMTSYEQYF
TRBD1	few	TRBV7-9	TRBJ2-1	15	TGTGCCAGCAGCGGACAGGCCACAATCTACAATGAGCAGTTCTTC	CASSGQATIYNEQFF
NA	NA	TRBV2	TRBJ2-4	16	TGTGCCAGCAGTGACGATGGAGGACTAGCCAAAAACATTCAGTACTTC	CASSDDGGLAKNIQYF
NA	NA	TRBV25-1	TRBJ2-2	13	TGTGCCAGTTGGCGCGGAGACACCGGGGAGCTGTTTTTT	CASWRGDTGELFF
TRBD1	few	TRBV9	TRBJ2-6	16	TGTGCCAGCAGCATGAACAGGGGCTCTGGGGCCAACGTCCTGACTTTC	CASSMNRGSGANVLTF
TRBD2	NA	TRBV13	TRBJ2-7	13	TGTGCCAGCAGCTTAGCAGCGGGAGACGAGCAGTACTTC	CASSLAAGDEQYF
NA	few	TRBV6-1	TRBJ2-7	13	TGTGCCAGCATAGGCCATGGGACCTACGAGCAGTACTTC	CASIGHGTYEQYF
NA	NA	TRBV12-3/TRBV12-4	TRBJ2-1	12	TGTGCCAGCACTTTGACTAGTTATGAGCAGTTCTTC	CASTLTSYEQFF
TRBD1	NA	TRBV6-5	TRBJ2-7	14	TGTGCCAGCAGTTACGGACAGGGGATTTTCGAGCAGTACTTC	CASSYGQGIFEQYF
NA	NA	TRBV4-1	TRBJ2-7	13	TGCGCCAGCAGCCACGGATCAGCCGGCGAGCAGTACTTC	CASSHGSAGEQYF
NA	few	TRBV20-1	TRBJ1-2	14	TGCAGTGCTGGGGGGGGAGGGGTCAACTATGGCTACACCTTC	CSAGGGGVNYGYTF
NA	NA	TRBV7-6	TRBJ1-3	14	TGTGCCAGCAGCTTAGGCAGCTCTGGAAACACCATATATTTT	CASSLGSSGNTIYF
TRBD1	many	TRBV5-1	TRBJ2-7	14	TGCGCCAGCAGCTGGGACAGGGGGACCTACGAGCAGTACTTC	CASSWDRGTYEQYF
NA	once	TRBV3-1	TRBJ2-7	14	TGTGCCAGCAGCCAAGATCCACGGAACTACGAGCAGTACTTC	CASSQDPRNYEQYF
TRBD1	few	TRBV12-3/TRBV12-4	TRBJ2-7	14	TGTGCCAGCAGATTGAGACAGGGGGTCTACGAGCAGTACTTC	CASRLRQGVYEQYF
NA	few	TRBV21-1	TRBJ2-4	13	TGTGCCAGCAGTCAAGGACCCGGGCACTTGGAGTACTTC	CASSQGPGHLEYF
NA	few	TRBV3-1	TRBJ2-7	13	TGTGCCAGCAGCCCGGGACCGGGCGACGAGCAGTACTTC	CASSPGPGDEQYF
TRBD2	many	TRBV29-1	TRBJ2-7	15	TGCAGCGCGCTCCTAGCGGGGGGACCTCCCTACGAGCAGTACTTC	CSALLAGGPPYEQYF
TRBD1	NA	TRBV7-9	TRBJ2-7	16	TGTGCCAGCAGCTCCGCGGGACAGGGTCTCTTGCACGAGCAGTACTTC	CASSSAGQGLLHEQYF
NA	NA	TRBV5-6	TRBJ1-1	16	TGTGCCAGCAGCTTGGCCCGAAGTTGGGTTTCAGCTGAAGCTTTCTTT	CASSLARSWVSAEAFF
TRBD2	NA	TRBV7-9	TRBJ2-7	17	TGTGCCAGCAGCTTAGTTCTCCCTAAAGCGGGAGCCTACGAGCAGTACTTC	CASSLVLPKAGAYEQYF
TRBD2	few	TRBV7-9	TRBJ2-7	17	TGTGCCAGCAGCTCACTGCACGGGACTAGCGGGACCTACGAGCAGTACTTC	CASSSLHGTSGTYEQYF
NA	few	TRBV29-1	TRBJ1-2	12	TGCAGCGTTGAAAGGGACATAGGAGGCTACACCTTC	CSVERDIGGYTF
TRBD2	few	TRBV27	TRBJ2-1	16	TGTGCCAGCAGTTGGGGGGGAGCCAGCTCCTACAATGAGCAGTTCTTC	CASSWGGASSYNEQFF
TRBD1	NA	TRBV5-1	TRBJ2-6	18	TGCGCCAGCAGCTTGATGGGACAGGGAAGAGCTGGGGCCAACGTCCTGACTTTC	CASSLMGQGRAGANVLTF
TRBD1	NA	TRBV10-3	TRBJ2-6	17	TGTGCCATCAGTGAGCGACAGGGGAGCTCTGGGGCCAACGTCCTGACTTTC	CAISERQGSSGANVLTF
NA	many	TRBV12-3/TRBV12-4	TRBJ2-1	11	TGTGCCAGCAGTCTTGCCAATGAGCAGTTCTTC	CASSLANEQFF
NA	NA	TRBV19	TRBJ2-1	14	TGTGCCAGTAGTGTGACGGACTACTACAATGAGCAGTTCTTC	CASSVTDYYNEQFF
NA	NA	TRBV9	TRBJ2-7	15	TGTGCCAGCAGCCCCACTAGATCCCCCTACTACGAGCAGTACTTC	CASSPTRSPYYEQYF
NA	NA	TRBV6-5	TRBJ1-4	12	TGTGCCAGCAGGCTCCGGGGAAAAGGACTGTTTTTT	CASRLRGKGLFF
NA	few	TRBV7-7	TRBJ2-2	14	TGTGCTAGCAGCTTTGAGTGGGGCACCGGGGAGCTGTTTTTT	CASSFEWGTGELFF
TRBD1	many	TRBV6-1	TRBJ2-7	14	TGTGCCAGCAGCGCCGGGACAGGGGGCTACGAGCAGTACTTC	CASSAGTGGYEQYF
NA	NA	TRBV7-9	TRBJ2-4	13	TGTGCCAGCAGCCACCGGGACTTGGACATTCAGTACTTC	CASSHRDLDIQYF
NA	many	TRBV5-1	TRBJ1-2	13	TGCGCCAGCAGCTTGATTAGCTCTAATGGCTACACCTTC	CASSLISSNGYTF
NA	NA	TRBV20-1	TRBJ2-2	15	TGCAGTGCTCCTGCAGGGGTGAAGGGCACCGGGGAGCTGTTTTTT	CSAPAGVKGTGELFF
NA	few	TRBV6-5	TRBJ2-6	17	TGTGCCAGCAGTTACTTTGGACAAACCTCTGGGGCCAACGTCCTGACTTTC	CASSYFGQTSGANVLTF
NA	many	TRBV7-2	TRBJ2-2	14	TGTGCCAGCAGCTTAGAACTGAACACCGGGGAGCTGTTTTTT	CASSLELNTGELFF
NA	few	TRBV12-3/TRBV12-4	TRBJ1-6	15	TGTGCCAGCAGTTTATTTCTCCAGGGGCAATCACCCCTCCACTTT	CASSLFLQGQSPLHF
TRBD2	NA	TRBV4-1	TRBJ2-1	13	TGCGCCAGCAGCCCACTCGGGAGGAATGAGCAGTTCTTC	CASSPLGRNEQFF
TRBD2	NA	TRBV29-1	TRBJ2-1	17	TGCAGCGTTGGCTGGGGTCGACGGGAGGGGTACTACAATGAGCAGTTCTTC	CSVGWGRREGYYNEQFF
NA	few	TRBV29-1	TRBJ2-5	14	TGCAGCGTTATCTTATTAGCGGACCAAGAGACCCAGTACTTC	CSVILLADQETQYF
TRBD1	many	TRBV9	TRBJ1-2	15	TGTGCCAGCAGCGTGATGACAGGGGGCAACTATGGCTACACCTTC	CASSVMTGGNYGYTF
TRBD1	many	TRBV5-1	TRBJ2-7	14	TGCGCCAGCAGCTCCGAGAGACAGGGGTGGGAGCAGTACTTC	CASSSERQGWEQYF
NA	many	TRBV7-9	TRBJ1-1	13	TGTGCCAGCAGCTTGGGTTTGGGAACTGAAGCTTTCTTT	CASSLGLGTEAFF
TRBD1	few	TRBV6-5	TRBJ2-1	16	TGTGCCAGCAGTTACCGGACGGGACAGGCCTACAATGAGCAGTTCTTC	CASSYRTGQAYNEQFF
TRBD1	NA	TRBV28	TRBJ2-7	14	TGTGCCAGCAGTTTGGGGACAGTTACCTACGAGCAGTACTTC	CASSLGTVTYEQYF